The clone carrying this T cell receptor (beta chain) was detected a few times. Its antigen remains unidentified. This sample was included in a study of spatial heterogeneity in lung cancer. For the study at large: As counted in raw reads, each unique TCR and UMI combination appeared more than ten times on average. Study-wide findings and caveats: Whereas they appeared in blood less at follow-up, ubiquitous expanded tumor TCRs appeared there more at resection.

Time point of the sample: sample taken at primary tumor resection. From tumor, nontumor lung or frozen PBMC, whole RNA was taken unsorted for sequencing. About 73 TRACERx patients with early, untreated non-small cell lung cancer donated samples. TCRdb re-called the 5' RACE reads with MiXCR, one entry per CDR3 protein. This sample has roughly 20,000 distinct CDR3 sequences; 3.5% to 5% occur once, and the top ten carry around 7%. V dropped 5 bases and J dropped 3; count of bases not matched to a gene: 12. Germline V gene sequence: CDR1 SNHLY, CDR2 FYNNEI. There are 17 residues in the CDR3. The V and J genes are TRBV2 and TRBJ2-3; 9 positions match TRBD1. This TCR derives from a male donor with early-stage non-small cell lung cancer. Sequencing used PBMCs, obtained at surgery. CDR3 residues: CASSRSLQGATTDTQYF. For the CDR3, the DNA is TGTGCCAGCAGTCGCTCTTTACAGGGGGCTACGACAGATACGCAGTATTTT.